The sequence of this T cell receptor (beta chain) was determined in a study of blood T cell repertoires in COVID-19. J was trimmed by 5 bases and V by 3 bases; bases with no gene match: 10. The CDR3 runs to 16 residues. Germline CDR1 and CDR2: SGHVS and FNYEAQ. Some clones are missing from TCRdb's copy, which holds only in-frame ones; the method was immunoSEQ multiplex PCR. The sample consists of tens of thousands of clones, 70% to 90% of them appearing once. The sequencing input was PBMCs or T cells enriched from blood (not recorded which). The origin of this receptor is a woman in her thirties or forties with acute COVID-19. The rearrangement links TRBV7-6 to TRBJ2-5, with 9 bases aligning to TRBD1. This CDR3 is CASSFTSNRGPETQYF. DNA of the CDR3: TGTGCCAGCAGCTTCACGTCAAACAGGGGGCCTGAGACCCAGTACTTC.